A single sample is the source of the 6 T cell receptor beta chains below, sequenced in a study of monozygotic twins with inflammatory bowel disease. TCRdb reprocessed the 5' RACE reads; each CDR3 protein has one entry and no DNA is given. This sample contains 300,000 to 400,000 distinct CDR3 sequences. The specimen was blood. These receptors all stem from a human donor with ulcerative colitis or Crohn's disease, or a healthy co-twin of an affected twin (not recorded which).

This CDR3 reads CASSLMRNTGELFF. The gene calls are TRBV12-3 or TRBV12-4 and TRBJ2-2. The CDR3 sequence is 14 residues long.

V gene TRBV5-1 combines with J gene TRBJ1-1. Germline CDR1 is SGHRS and CDR2 is YFSETQ. CDR3 length: 14 amino acids. The CDR3 protein is CASSVGDLNTEAFF. The whole variable domain, filled in from reference TRBV5-1 and TRBJ1-1, reads KAGVTQTPRYLIKTRGQQVTLSCSPISGHRSVSWYQQTPGQGLQFLFEYFSETQRNKGNFPGRFSGRQFSNSRSEMNVSTLELGDSALYLCASSVGDLNTEAFFGQGTRLTVV.

The chain uses TRBV7-2 and TRBJ1-1. Germline CDR1 reads SGHTA; CDR2 reads FQGNSA. CDR3 length: 14 amino acids. The CDR3 sequence: CAGSPNLMNTEAFF.

V gene TRBV29-1 combines with J gene TRBJ1-4; lacking DNA, the TRBD1 call made by TCRdb goes unchecked. From germline, CDR1 is SQVTM and CDR2 ANQGSEA. This CDR3 has 15 residues. The CDR3 region is CSVGLSSKSDEKLFF.

The chain employs TRBV24-1 and TRBJ1-6; TCRdb returns TRBD1, unconfirmable since there is no DNA. The germline CDR1 and CDR2 sequences are KGHDR and SFDVKD. The CDR3 consists of 16 residues. CDR3 loop: CATSDYGQGTNSPLHF.

This chain uses TRBV5-1 with TRBJ2-7; the TRBD1 assignment by TCRdb is unverifiable without DNA. The CDR3 spans 14 residues. From germline, CDR1 is SGHRS and CDR2 YFSETQ. CDR3 protein: CASSLVPGNYEQYF.